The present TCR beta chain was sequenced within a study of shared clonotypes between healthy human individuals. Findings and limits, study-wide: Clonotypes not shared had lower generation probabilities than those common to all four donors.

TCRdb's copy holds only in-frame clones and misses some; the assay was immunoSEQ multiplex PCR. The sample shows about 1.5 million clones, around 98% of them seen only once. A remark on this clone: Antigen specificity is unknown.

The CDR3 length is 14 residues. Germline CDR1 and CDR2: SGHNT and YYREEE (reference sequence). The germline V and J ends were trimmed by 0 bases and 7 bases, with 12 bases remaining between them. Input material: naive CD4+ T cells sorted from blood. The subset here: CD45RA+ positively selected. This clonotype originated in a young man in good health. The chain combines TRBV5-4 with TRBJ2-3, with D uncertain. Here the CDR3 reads CASSLEPVGNTQYF. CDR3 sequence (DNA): TGTGCCAGCAGCTTGGAGCCTGTCGGTAATACGCAGTATTTT.